This T cell receptor (beta chain) derives from a study of T-cell memory formation after mild COVID-19. The CDR3 spans 13 residues. The ends were cut back, 3 bases at V and 6 bases at J, with 11 bases in the middle. Germline CDR1 is SEHNR and CDR2 is FQNEAQ (reference sequence). The table lists this clonotype with a few counts. Using its own MiXCR run on the 5' RACE reads, TCRdb lists one record per CDR3 protein. The repertoire includes about 180,000 distinct CDR3 sequences, approximately 17% of them detected once, and more than 3% sits in the top ten. This chain uses TRBV7-9 with TRBJ1-1; D is undetermined. The sequence came from a man between 18 and 29 years old who had mild COVID-19 (a few samples of this study predate the infection). Cell type and time point are not known. Sequencing was performed on PBMCs or a T cell subset sorted from them (not recorded which). The CDR3 DNA is TGTGCCAGCAGCTTGTCTCCGATCCCTGAAGCTTTCTTT. It yields the protein CASSLSPIPEAFF.